A single T cell receptor beta chain is shown here with its context. For sorted subsets, approximately 180 ng DNA per replicate equaled about 27,000 T cell genomes. Profiled with immunoSEQ multiplex PCR; TCRdb holds only in-frame clones, not every one. The table records 2,100,000 or so clones, nearly 97% of them present only once. The data were taken from a study of shared clonotypes between healthy human individuals. Losses at the gene ends were 5 bases for V and 6 bases for J; bases not matched to a gene: 6. Germline V CDR1 and CDR2: SNHLY, FYNNEI. The CDR3 length is 14 residues. The sequencing sample was made of naive CD4+ T cells sorted from blood. Subset noted: CD45RA+ positively selected. The rearrangement uses TRBV2 and TRBJ2-7; 11 positions match TRBD1. This receptor was taken from a man younger than 35 in good health. CDR3: CASSPGQGGFEQYF. The CDR3 nucleotides are TGTGCCAGCAGTCCGGGACAGGGGGGATTCGAGCAGTACTTC.